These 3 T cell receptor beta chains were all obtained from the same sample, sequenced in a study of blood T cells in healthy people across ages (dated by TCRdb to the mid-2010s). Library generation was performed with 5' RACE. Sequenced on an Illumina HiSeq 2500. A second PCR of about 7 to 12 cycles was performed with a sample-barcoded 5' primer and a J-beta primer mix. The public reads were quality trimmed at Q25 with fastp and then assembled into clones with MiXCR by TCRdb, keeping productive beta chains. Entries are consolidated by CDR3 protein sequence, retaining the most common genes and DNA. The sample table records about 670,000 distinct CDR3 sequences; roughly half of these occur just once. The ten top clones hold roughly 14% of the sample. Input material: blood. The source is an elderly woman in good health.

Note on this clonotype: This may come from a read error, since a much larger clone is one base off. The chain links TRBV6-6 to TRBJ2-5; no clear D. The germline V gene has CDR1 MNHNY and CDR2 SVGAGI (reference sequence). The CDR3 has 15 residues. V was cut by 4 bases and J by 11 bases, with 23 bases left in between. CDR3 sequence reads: CASSSLSTRNNEQYF. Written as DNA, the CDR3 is TGTGCCAGCAGTTCCCTATCGACACGGAACAATGAGCAGTACTTC.

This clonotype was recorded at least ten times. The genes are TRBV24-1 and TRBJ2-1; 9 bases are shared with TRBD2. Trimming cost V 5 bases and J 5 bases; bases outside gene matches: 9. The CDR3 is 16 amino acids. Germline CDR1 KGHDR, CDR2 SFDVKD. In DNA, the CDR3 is TGTGCCACCAGTGCCCGTCGGCTAGCGGGGCACAATGAGCAGTTCTTC. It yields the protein CATSARRLAGHNEQFF.

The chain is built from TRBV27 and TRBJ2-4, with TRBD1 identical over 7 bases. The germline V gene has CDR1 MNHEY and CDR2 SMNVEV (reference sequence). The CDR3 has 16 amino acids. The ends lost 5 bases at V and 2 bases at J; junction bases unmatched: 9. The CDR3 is CASSIYNRGSKNIQYF. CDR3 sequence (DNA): TGTGCCAGCAGTATATACAACAGGGGCTCCAAAAACATTCAGTACTTC.